What follows is one TCR beta chain and its context. The data originate from a study of blood T cell repertoires in COVID-19. At the level of the study: Italy, Spain and the United States were the sources of the convalescent and acute COVID-19 samples. Sources were T cells, B-cell-depleted T cells, or PBMCs; the material itself was cDNA or gDNA.

As processed by the authors: Quantification of nucleated cells was approximated via reference gene primer amplification. Repertoires were generated with immunoSEQ multiplex PCR, while TCRdb's copy carries only in-frame clones and drops some. That table gives V, J and clone size, and the DNA gave D and trimming. The table shows about 210,000 clones, with 84% occurring only once. From germline, CDR1 is MDHEN and CDR2 SYDVKM. Trimming cost V 0 bases and J 13 bases, with 15 bases left between them. The CDR3 covers 13 residues. The rearrangement uses TRBV28 and TRBJ1-1; no definite D call. This TCR derives from a man aged 50-59 years with active or convalescent COVID-19. What was sequenced was peripheral blood. The CDR3 loop is CASSLWTEGRVFF. The CDR3, as DNA: TGTGCCAGCAGTTTATGGACGGAGGGCCGGGTTTTCTTT.